What follows describes a single T cell receptor (beta chain). This record comes from a study of CD8 T cells in Susac syndrome. Random-hexamer reverse transcription was applied to about 0.5 to 1 ug RNA. An immunoSEQ multiplex PCR amplified TCR beta CDR3 over 54 Vbeta and 13 Jbeta. Each CDR3 protein gets one entry after TCRdb re-called the immunoSEQ multiplex PCR reads with MiXCR. The table shows about 20,000 distinct CDR3 sequences, with 90% to 95% occurring only once. The CDR3 runs to 12 residues. V gave up 1 base and J gave up 4 bases, with 8 bases separating them. Looked up from germline, CDR1 is DFQATT and CDR2 is SNEGSKA (reference sequence).

The receptor comes from a human donor in good health. Source material: CD8+ T cells from PBMCs. The genes are TRBV20-1 and TRBJ2-7; D might be TRBD1 (5 bases). The CDR3 nucleotides read TGCAGTGCTAGAGTCAGGGATTACGAGCAGTACTTC. It is translated as CSARVRDYEQYF.